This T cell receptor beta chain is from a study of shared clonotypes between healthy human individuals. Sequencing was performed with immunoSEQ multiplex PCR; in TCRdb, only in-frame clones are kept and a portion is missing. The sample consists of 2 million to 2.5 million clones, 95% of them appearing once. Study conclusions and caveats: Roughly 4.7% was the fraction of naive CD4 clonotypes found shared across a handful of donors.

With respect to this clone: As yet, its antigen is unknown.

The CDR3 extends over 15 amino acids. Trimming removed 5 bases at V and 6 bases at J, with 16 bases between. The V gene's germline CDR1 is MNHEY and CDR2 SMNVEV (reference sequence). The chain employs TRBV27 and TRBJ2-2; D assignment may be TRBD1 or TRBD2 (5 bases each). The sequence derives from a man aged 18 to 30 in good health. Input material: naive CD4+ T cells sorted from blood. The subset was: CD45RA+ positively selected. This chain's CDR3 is CASSPGSGTAGELFF. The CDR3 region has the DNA TGTGCCAGCAGTCCCGGTTCGGGGACGGCCGGGGAGCTGTTTTTT.